This T cell receptor beta chain is drawn from a study of blood T cell repertoires in COVID-19. The wider study: The analysed material was cDNA or gDNA that came from T cells, B-cell-depleted T cells, or PBMCs.

This CDR3 has 15 residues. J lost 3 bases, V lost 2 bases, and 4 bases had no gene match. Per germline, CDR1 LGHDT and CDR2 YNNKEL (reference sequence). Per the original data handling: Estimation of nucleated cell counts relied on the amplification of reference gene primers. The assay was immunoSEQ multiplex PCR, and TCRdb's table has in-frame clones only and misses some. That table is the source of V, J and clone size, and D and trimming were worked out from the DNA. In the table there are 100,000 to 150,000 clones, roughly 83% of which are singletons. The TCR comes from a woman aged 45-60 years with acute or convalescent COVID-19. Sequenced material: peripheral blood. The V gene is TRBV3-1 (or the pseudogene TRBV3-2), the J gene TRBJ1-5; 7 nucleotides line up with TRBD1. The CDR3 nucleotides read TGTGCCAGCAGCCAAAGGCAGGGGGACAATCAGCCCCAGCATTTT. Amino acids: CASSQRQGDNQPQHF.